This T cell receptor (beta chain) was identified in a study of Graves' ophthalmopathy and Graves' hyperthyroidism (dated by TCRdb to 2016 to 2019). With respect to the entire study: Hyperthyroidism was considered stable if no progression to ophthalmopathy occurred within 18 months of follow-up. The study used TCR beta repertoire signatures to distinguish Graves' ophthalmopathy from Graves' hyperthyroidism and to predict progression to ophthalmopathy. In total, 120 to 150 blood samples were TCR-sequenced: approximately 40 ophthalmopathy, roughly 80 hyperthyroidism and roughly 17 hyperthyroidism-to-ophthalmopathy patients. To explore V-J signatures distinguishing ophthalmopathy from hyperthyroidism, a discovery set of 100 or so patients (roughly 45 ophthalmopathy, over 55 stable hyperthyroidism) was enrolled. An independent validation cohort comprised around 19 hyperthyroidism patients and some 16 patients who later progressed from hyperthyroidism to ophthalmopathy. T-cell repertoires of thyroid tissue and blood were compared in over 5 hyperthyroidism patients. Following sampling, methimazole starting at 30 mg daily was administered to hyperthyroidism patients, and high-dose intravenous methylprednisolone was administered to ophthalmopathy patients.

The germline V gene (reference sequence) specifies DFQATT as CDR1 and SNEGSKA as CDR2. V loses 0 bases of germline sequence and J loses 0 bases, and the interval between the two ends is 9 bases. From the cysteine up to the phenylalanine, the CDR3 has a length of 14 residues. The CDR3 DNA has 42 bases and is translated from base 1. Hyperthyroidism patients were newly diagnosed, were aged 18 to 65 years, and had a disease duration under 2 months. Anyone with other autoimmune diseases, uncontrolled infections, pregnancy or lactation was excluded from the study. Clinical symptoms, serum thyroxine, TRAb, thyroid ultrasound and orbital computed tomography were used for diagnosis. Total RNA was extracted using Trizol reagent, and RNA quality was checked on an Agilent 2100 Bioanalyzer. TCR beta CDR3 regions were amplified from RNA transcripts for repertoire sequencing. The first round of RT-PCR was done with HTBI primers and the Qiagen OneStep RT-PCR kit, and was followed by a second round of multiplex PCR, then size selection and purification. Libraries were sequenced paired-end with 100 bp reads on an Illumina HiSeq2000. As for how the authors treated the data: SOAPnuke was used for read processing, and reads with adapters, uncalled bases, a mean Phred below 15, or no exact constant-primer or identifier match were discarded. High-quality paired reads were merged with COPE v1.2.5. Each unique nucleotide sequence was treated as a clonotype, and MiTCR v1.1 was used to align the clonotypes to the IMGT TRB V, D and J references. Analysis was restricted to V-J combinations with a frequency above 0.0001, which covered about 99% of repertoires. For each V-J combination, a TCR clonal expansion and chaos score was defined as the ratio of F50 clonal expansion to chaos observed in the TCRdist matrix. Welch's t-statistics and random forest were used to reduce the features to 10 to 15 V-J combinations, which were then used as input to a naive Bayes classifier. Thyroid-blood repertoire similarity was quantified with the Morisita-Horn index. TCRdb reprocessed the public reads (quality trimming at Q25 with fastp, clone calling with MiXCR) and kept in-frame beta chains. All rows with the same CDR3 protein become a single entry with the most common DNA and genes. TCRdb's processing, not the authors', yielded these V and J calls. The sample data list about 600,000 distinct CDR3 sequences, and roughly 40% of these were observed just once. The top ten constitute about 4% of the sample.

This clonotype was counted once. Its antigen has not been determined. Base qualities were left out, and no much larger clone turns up one base away. A single read makes a weak case. Broader findings and caveats from the paper: No statistical method was used to set the sample size in advance, and the investigators knew which group each participant was assigned to. Most expanded thyroid clonotypes with frequency above 0.001 were also detected in blood, suggesting blood repertoires may reflect the thyroid immune response. In validation, the model predicted ophthalmopathy progression with less than 71% sensitivity and 72% to 80% specificity; some 13 predicted patients were CT-confirmed with GO in a median of 6.5 months. The 13-signature model separated ophthalmopathy from stable hyperthyroidism with about 86% sensitivity and about 84% specificity in cross-validation, and 80%/75% in the test set.

The receptor chain draws on TRBV20-1 and TRBJ2-7; the D gene identity is not certain. The material sequenced was peripheral blood or thyroid tissue (not recorded which). This clonotype originated in an adult man with Graves' hyperthyroidism. The CDR3 in this case is CSARDPRSSYEQYF. Read as DNA, the sequence is TGCAGTGCTAGAGATCCCAGGTCCTCCTACGAGCAGTACTTC.